The 13 T cell receptor beta chains below come from one sample, sequenced in a study of blood T cell repertoires in COVID-19. This table comes from immunoSEQ multiplex PCR, and its TCRdb copy is limited to in-frame clones, with some not included. The table includes 190,000 or so clones, almost 90% detected once. The specimen sequenced was peripheral blood. These receptors came from a middle-aged man with acute or convalescent COVID-19.

The chain recombines TRBV4-2 with TRBJ1-6, with 9 bases identical to TRBD1. The CDR3 totals 15 residues. Germline lookup yields CDR1 LGHNA and CDR2 YNFKEQ. Trimming took 0 bases from V and 7 from J; bases not matched to a gene: 1. CDR3 nucleotide sequence: TGTGCCAGCAGCCAAGATGACAGGGGGAATTCACCCCTCCACTTT. Its translation is CASSQDDRGNSPLHF.

The V gene is TRBV11-2, the J gene TRBJ2-7, with 8 positions matching TRBD1. CDR1 and CDR2 from the germline V gene are SGHAT and FQNNGV. The V segment lost 1 base and the J segment 3 bases; nucleotides outside the gene matches: 5. This CDR3 has 15 residues. The CDR3 DNA reads TGTGCCAGCAGCTTAGGGACAGGGTTTTTCTACGAGCAGTACGTC. Translation gives CASSLGTGFFYEQYV.

This rearrangement joins TRBV28 to TRBJ1-4; a possible D gene is TRBD1 (5 bases). V gave up 4 bases and J gave up 11 bases, with 8 bases separating them. CDR3 length: 11 amino acids. Germline V gene sequence: CDR1 MDHEN, CDR2 SYDVKM. The CDR3 DNA is TGTGCCAGCAGTTCGGGGGGTAAACTGTTTTTT. Protein product: CASSSGGKLFF.

The chain joins TRBV3-1 (or the pseudogene TRBV3-2) to TRBJ2-3, with 7 nucleotides matching TRBD2. Looked up from germline, CDR1 is LGHDT and CDR2 is YNNKEL (reference sequence). V lost 3 bases and J lost 1; bases outside the gene matches: 4. The CDR3 runs to 15 residues. CDR3 region: CASSQTLAGTDTQYF. CDR3 DNA: TGTGCCAGCAGCCAGACCCTAGCGGGCACAGATACGCAGTATTTT.

The CDR3 nucleotides read TGTGCCAGTAGTAGAACCTCCGGGACAGGGGATTCACCCCTCCACTTT. Protein: CASSRTSGTGDSPLHF. The rearrangement joins TRBV19 to TRBJ1-6; 10 bases fit TRBD1. The CDR3 contains 16 residues. The germline V gene encodes CDR1 LNHDA and CDR2 SQIVND (reference sequence). Unmatched junction bases numbered 8, after V lost 4 bases and J lost 8 bases. The full variable domain, its missing parts supplied by reference TRBV19 and TRBJ1-6, is DGGITQSPKYLFRKEGQNVTLSCEQNLNHDAMYWYRQDPGQGLRLIYYSQIVNDFQKGDIAEGYSVSREKKESFPLTVTSAQKNPTAFYLCASSRTSGTGDSPLHFGNGTRLTVT.

This clone was observed a single time. This rearrangement joins TRBV29-1 to TRBJ1-2; 10 bases agree with TRBD1. CDR1 and CDR2 (germline): SQVTM, ANQGSEA. The CDR3 is 15 amino acids. J was trimmed by 7 bases and V by 5 bases; bases with no gene match: 13. This chain's CDR3 is CSVSNRRDRGIGYTF. Here the CDR3 DNA reads TGCAGCGTTTCAAACCGGCGGGACAGGGGAATTGGCTACACCTTC.

The CDR3 DNA sequence: TGTGCCAGCAGCCCCACCCCCAGGATTAATGAAAAACTGTTTTTT. It codes for CASSPTPRINEKLFF. The chain combines TRBV13 with TRBJ1-4; the D is unclear. Germline V CDR1 and CDR2: PRHDT, FYEKMQ (reference sequence). The CDR3 contains 15 residues. V was shortened by 5 bases and J by 4 bases, with 14 bases between the two germline ends.

The table lists this clone with a count of one. The chain carries TRBV7-8 and TRBJ2-3, with 14 positions matching TRBD2. Germline CDR1 is SGHVS and CDR2 is FQNEAQ. J was trimmed by 4 bases and V by 4 bases; bases with no gene match: 7. The CDR3 extends over 17 amino acids. The chain's CDR3 is CASSSGLAGGGADTQYF. DNA of the CDR3: TGTGCCAGCAGCTCCGGACTAGCGGGGGGAGGGGCAGATACGCAGTATTTT.

The genes are TRBV9 and TRBJ1-1, with TRBD1 matching 8 bases. Germline V gene sequence: CDR1 SGDLS, CDR2 YYNGEE. The J segment lost 4 bases and the V segment lost 0 bases, leaving 2 bases of the junction unmatched. This CDR3 has 14 amino acids. The CDR3 region has the DNA TGTGCCAGCAGCGTAGTCGACAGGGGCACTGAAGCTTTCTTT. Its translation is CASSVVDRGTEAFF. The whole variable domain, filled in from reference TRBV9 and TRBJ1-1, reads DSGVTQTPKHLITATGQRVTLRCSPRSGDLSVYWYQQSLDQGLQFLIQYYNGEERAKGNILERFSAQQFPDLHSELNLSSLELGDSALYFCASSVVDRGTEAFFGQGTRLTVV.

V gene TRBV10-3 combines with J gene TRBJ2-7, with 8 positions matching TRBD2. Unmatched junction bases numbered 4, after V lost 3 bases and J lost 3 bases. This CDR3 contains 14 residues. Germline lookup yields CDR1 ENHRY and CDR2 SYGVKD. The CDR3, as DNA: TGTGCCATCAGTGATTTACTAGCGGACTACGAGCAGTACTTC. The encoded protein is CAISDLLADYEQYF.

This chain's CDR3 is CASSLGGGGAGQPQHF. The CDR3 DNA reads TGCGCCAGCAGCTTGGGCGGAGGGGGCGCGGGTCAGCCCCAGCATTTT. The chain combines TRBV5-1 with TRBJ1-5; 7 positions match TRBD1. This CDR3 has 16 amino acids. The V segment lost 0 bases and the J segment 6 bases; nucleotides outside the gene matches: 9. Germline lookup yields CDR1 SGHRS and CDR2 YFSETQ.

This chain joins TRBV30 and TRBJ2-3, with 7 bases identical to TRBD1. In germline, CDR1 is GTSNPN, CDR2 SVGIG (reference sequence). The CDR3 loop spans 15 amino acids. V lost 3 bases to trimming and J lost 1 base; unmatched junction nucleotides: 7. The CDR3 nucleotides read TGTGCCTGGAGCGACGACAGGGCCGGCACAGATACGCAGTATTTT. Its translation: CAWSDDRAGTDTQYF.

The CDR3 nucleotides are TGTGCCAGCAGCCCGGACAGGGGCTCCTACGAGCAGTACGTC. Translated: CASSPDRGSYEQYV. The chain uses TRBV7-8 and TRBJ2-7; TRBD1 matches at 9 bases. Trimming took 5 bases from V and 0 from J; bases not matched to a gene: 2. The CDR3 is 14 residues long. From germline, CDR1 is SGHVS and CDR2 FQNEAQ.